These T cell receptor beta chains were read from a single sample in a study of regulatory and conventional T cells in breast cancer. TCRdb recomputed calls from the PCR reads with MiXCR, one row per CDR3 protein. The table has under 20,000 distinct CDR3 sequences, 25% to 40% seen once; the top ten hold 1.5% to 2%. Sequences were obtained from conventional T cells from blood. The receptor source for this set is a female donor in good health. Both conserved end residues are part of each CDR3. The D gene is left open where the match is weak. Part of the rows lack a size; the others show once, few, many or a class for expanded clones.

j_gene | v_gene | d_gene | abundance | CDR3nt | CDR3aa
TRBJ2-7 | TRBV4-1 | TRBD2 | medium-sized | TGCGCCAGCAGCCAAGTCCAGGGGGTAGCGGGGGGGCTAATCTCCTACGAGCAGTACTTC | CASSQVQGVAGGLISYEQYF
TRBJ2-4 | TRBV5-6 | . | many | TGTGCCAGCAGATTCCAGCAAAACATTCAGTACTTC | CASRFQQNIQYF
TRBJ1-5 | TRBV28 | . | . | TGTGCCAGCAGTTTAAGGGGTCTCGGCAATCAGCCCCAGCATTTT | CASSLRGLGNQPQHF
TRBJ2-3 | TRBV2 | . | . | TGTGCCAGCAGTGAAGAGTTCTCCACAGATACGCAGTATTTT | CASSEEFSTDTQYF
TRBJ2-1 | TRBV7-3 | . | . | TGTGCCAGCAGCCAAGGGATGAACAATGAGCAGTTCTTC | CASSQGMNNEQFF
TRBJ2-3 | TRBV12-3/TRBV12-4 | . | few | TGTGCCAGCAGTTTAGGGACTAGCACAGATACGCAGTATTTT | CASSLGTSTDTQYF
TRBJ1-1 | TRBV27 | . | medium-sized | TGTGCCAGCAGTTTATGGGCGGGCGGCACTGAAGCTTTCTTT | CASSLWAGGTEAFF
TRBJ2-3 | TRBV7-2 | . | . | TGTGCCAGCAGCTTAGGGGTTTATATGCAGTATTTT | CASSLGVYMQYF
TRBJ2-1 | TRBV5-1 | . | . | TGCGCCAGCAGCTCCTCCGGGACTGACTTCTACAATGAGCAGTTCTTC | CASSSSGTDFYNEQFF
TRBJ2-7 | TRBV18 | TRBD2 | few | TGTGCCAGCTCACGCGGGACTAGCGGGAACTACGAGCAGTACTTC | CASSRGTSGNYEQYF
TRBJ2-7 | TRBV7-9 | . | . | TGTGCCAGCAGCCCGGACAGTCCCTACGAGCAGTACTTC | CASSPDSPYEQYF
TRBJ2-3 | TRBV7-9 | . | few | TGTGCCAGCACCACTCCCTGGGGGGGCGGCACAGATACGCAGTATTTT | CASTTPWGGGTDTQYF
TRBJ2-3 | TRBV7-3 | TRBD2 | medium-sized | TGTGCCAGCAGCTTACTAGCGGGAGGCACAGATACGCAGTATTTT | CASSLLAGGTDTQYF
TRBJ2-1 | TRBV4-2 | TRBD2 | . | TGTGCCGGCAGCCGCGGGACTAGCGGGAAAAATGAGCAGTTCTTC | CAGSRGTSGKNEQFF
TRBJ1-6 | TRBV7-2 | . | many | TGTGCCAGCAGCTTCCAGGGGATCAATTCACCCCTCCACTTT | CASSFQGINSPLHF
TRBJ1-4 | TRBV7-9 | TRBD1 | . | TGTGCCAGCAGCCGGGACAGGGCCAATGAAAAACTGTTTTTT | CASSRDRANEKLFF
TRBJ1-2 | TRBV5-1 | TRBD1 | medium-sized | TGCGCCAGCAGCTTGCGACAGGGGGCCATCTATGGCTACACCTTC | CASSLRQGAIYGYTF
TRBJ2-1 | TRBV19 | . | . | TGTGCCAGTAGCAAGGGAGGTACCTCCTACAATGAGCAGTTCTTC | CASSKGGTSYNEQFF
TRBJ1-1 | TRBV12-3/TRBV12-4 | . | many | TGTGCCAGCAGTTCTCGATTTGGCACTGAAGCTTTCTTT | CASSSRFGTEAFF
TRBJ2-5 | TRBV7-2 | TRBD2 | . | TGTGCCAGCAGCCTTAGCGGGGGCCAAGAGACCCAGTACTTC | CASSLSGGQETQYF
TRBJ2-7 | TRBV6-1 | TRBD1 | . | TGTGCCAGCAGTGGGCCCGGACAGGGTTCCTACGAGCAGTACTTC | CASSGPGQGSYEQYF
TRBJ2-2 | TRBV5-1 | TRBD2 | once | TGCGCCAGCAGCCCGGGAGGAACGAACACCGGGGAGCTGTTTTTT | CASSPGGTNTGELFF
TRBJ2-1 | TRBV6-5 | TRBD2 | . | TGTGCCAGCGGAACGGGGGGGACGAGCTCCTACAATGAGCAGTTCTTC | CASGTGGTSSYNEQFF
TRBJ2-1 | TRBV19 | TRBD2 | once | TGTGCCAGTAGTATAACTAGCGGGATAGACAATGAGCAGTTCTTC | CASSITSGIDNEQFF
TRBJ1-5 | TRBV2 | . | . | TGTGCCAGCAGTGGAGGGAGAGGGAATCAGCCCCAGCATTTT | CASSGGRGNQPQHF
TRBJ2-1 | TRBV7-3 | TRBD2 | few | TGTGCCAGCAGCCCCCTAGCGGGGAGCTCCTACAATGAGCAGTTCTTC | CASSPLAGSSYNEQFF
TRBJ2-3 | TRBV4-3 | . | few | TGCGCCAGCAGCCAATTAATAGTGGGGGCGGATACGCAGTATTTT | CASSQLIVGADTQYF
TRBJ1-2 | TRBV5-1 | . | few | TGCGCCAGCAGCTACCCCCTGGTCGATGGCACCTTC | CASSYPLVDGTF